These 3 T cell receptor beta chains came from one sample sequenced in a study of T cells in Graves' hyperthyroidism and ophthalmopathy. Researchers took RNA transcripts and amplified the TCR beta CDR3 regions from them. Primed by the HTBI set, a first-round RT-PCR was run on the TCR CDR3. One entry per CDR3 protein, called by TCRdb with MiXCR from the multiplex PCR reads. In the table there are 96,000 or so distinct CDR3 sequences, around 50% of which are singletons. Sequencing input: blood. These receptors were obtained from a woman aged 40 to 50 with Graves' hyperthyroidism.

The chain recombines TRBV20-1 with TRBJ2-5, with D perhaps matching TRBD1 or TRBD2 (6 bases each). Trimming took off 6 bases at V and 4 bases at J, with 18 bases between the two ends. Germline lookup yields CDR1 DFQATT and CDR2 SNEGSKA (reference sequence). This CDR3 contains 14 residues. The CDR3 DNA reads TGCAGTGCCCCTACTTCGAGGGGGGTAGAGACCCAGTACTTC. Its translation is CSAPTSRGVETQYF.

This clonotype appeared a single time. The rearrangement uses TRBV5-1 and TRBJ2-3; D not resolved. CDR1 and CDR2 (germline): SGHRS, YFSETQ. The CDR3 is made up of 13 amino acids. With 2 bases removed from V and 2 bases from J, the gap between germline ends came to 6 bases. The CDR3 bases are TGCGCCAGCAGCTTTCAGAACACAGATACGCAGTATTTT. As protein: CASSFQNTDTQYF. The variable domain in full, with the rest retrieved from reference TRBV5-1 and TRBJ2-3, is KAGVTQTPRYLIKTRGQQVTLSCSPISGHRSVSWYQQTPGQGLQFLFEYFSETQRNKGNFPGRFSGRQFSNSRSEMNVSTLELGDSALYLCASSFQNTDTQYFGPGTRLTVL.

This clonotype was recorded many times. The rearrangement links TRBV20-1 to TRBJ2-5; tentative D call: TRBD2 (6 bases). Germline CDR1 DFQATT, CDR2 SNEGSKA (reference sequence). The ends were cut back, 4 bases at V and 0 bases at J, with 15 bases in the middle. This CDR3 region has 15 residues. CDR3 sequence: CSATGDSTYQETQYF. CDR3 DNA sequence: TGCAGTGCTACGGGGGACTCCACGTACCAAGAGACCCAGTACTTC.